Listed below are T cell receptor beta chains from one sample, sequenced in a study of CD8 T cells in ankylosing spondylitis. TCRdb analysed the 5' RACE reads with MiXCR anew, one entry per CDR3 protein. The repertoire holds 150,000 or so distinct CDR3 sequences, with around a tenth as singletons. Material: blood, either unsorted or a sorted T cell fraction (not recorded which). The receptors were gathered from a male donor with ankylosing spondylitis or in good health (not recorded which). The CDR3 runs from the conserved cysteine through the conserved F or W. The D gene is left open where the match is weak. Some rows mark clone size as missing; the rest say once, few, many or name a class of expanded clone.

CASSVGGASHNEQFF,TGTGCCAGCAGCGTCGGGGGGGCTTCGCACAATGAGCAGTTCTTC,TRBJ2-1,TRBD2,TRBV9,many
CASSRGDRTSPLHF,TGTGCCAGCAGTCGAGGGGACAGGACTTCACCCCTCCACTTT,TRBJ1-6,TRBD1,TRBV3-1,many
CASSQGQNSYNEQFF,TGTGCCAGCAGCCAGGGACAGAACTCCTACAATGAGCAGTTCTTC,TRBJ2-1,TRBD1,TRBV14,few
CASSLDRGGLEAFF,TGCGCCAGCAGCTTGGACAGGGGGGGCCTCGAAGCTTTCTTT,TRBJ1-1,TRBD1,TRBV5-1,many
CASSPGLAGGSTDTQYF,TGCGCCAGCAGCCCGGGACTAGCGGGAGGAAGCACAGATACGCAGTATTTT,TRBJ2-3,TRBD2,TRBV5-1,-
CSAREWQYTDTQYF,TGCAGTGCTAGAGAATGGCAGTACACAGATACGCAGTATTTT,TRBJ2-3,-,TRBV20-1,many
CASGTSTAGELFF,TGTGCCAGCGGGACATCAACCGCCGGGGAGCTGTTTTTT,TRBJ2-2,-,TRBV12-3/TRBV12-4,many
CASSKETGTNEKLFF,TGTGCCAGCAGTAAAGAGACAGGAACTAATGAAAAACTGTTTTTT,TRBJ1-4,-,TRBV6-1,-
CASSGVWRDSYNEQFF,TGTGCCAGCAGCGGGGTCTGGAGGGACTCCTACAATGAGCAGTTCTTC,TRBJ2-1,-,TRBV11-2,-
CASSLPIAGGDTQYF,TGCGCCAGCAGCTTGCCAATAGCGGGAGGAGATACGCAGTATTTT,TRBJ2-3,TRBD2,TRBV5-1,few
CASRLGLAEGNEQFF,TGTGCCAGCAGACTAGGACTAGCGGAAGGGAATGAGCAGTTCTTC,TRBJ2-1,TRBD2,TRBV12-3/TRBV12-4,many
CASSLKGGNTEAFF,TGTGCCAGCAGTTTGAAAGGAGGAAACACTGAAGCTTTCTTT,TRBJ1-1,-,TRBV12-3/TRBV12-4,many
CASSRGSASYEQYF,TGTGCCAGCAGCCGGGGCTCTGCCTCCTACGAGCAGTACTTC,TRBJ2-7,-,TRBV3-1,many
CASSLGLAGGTSYEQYF,TGTGCCAGCAGCTTGGGACTAGCGGGGGGGACCTCCTACGAGCAGTACTTC,TRBJ2-7,TRBD2,TRBV28,many
CSGRGGETEAFF,TGCAGCGGAAGAGGGGGCGAGACTGAAGCTTTCTTT,TRBJ1-1,TRBD1,TRBV29-1,-
CSARGSGSQETQYF,TGCAGTGCTAGAGGGTCGGGTTCCCAAGAGACCCAGTACTTC,TRBJ2-5,-,TRBV20-1,few
CASSLAGANPKETQYF,TGTGCCAGCAGCCTCGCTGGGGCGAATCCCAAAGAGACCCAGTACTTC,TRBJ2-5,-,TRBV11-3,once
CASSLGPRPFSSGANVLTF,TGCGCCAGCAGCCTTGGGCCGCGGCCCTTTAGCTCTGGGGCCAACGTCCTGACTTTC,TRBJ2-6,-,TRBV5-1,many
CASSGGQRTDTQYF,TGCGCCAGCAGCGGGGGACAGCGGACAGATACGCAGTATTTT,TRBJ2-3,TRBD1,TRBV5-1,many
CASSRQGVNNEQFF,TGTGCCAGCTCCCGACAGGGGGTGAACAATGAGCAGTTCTTC,TRBJ2-1,TRBD1,TRBV2,many
CASSFRLNEQYF,TGTGCCAGCAGCTTCCGACTAAACGAGCAGTACTTC,TRBJ2-7,-,TRBV11-2,-
CSASQTGASGNTDTQYF,TGCAGTGCTTCCCAGACGGGTGCTAGCGGTAACACAGATACGCAGTATTTT,TRBJ2-3,TRBD2,TRBV20-1,many
CASSVAGGGPYEQYF,TGTGCCAGCAGCGTAGCTGGAGGGGGACCCTACGAGCAGTACTTC,TRBJ2-7,-,TRBV9,many
CATNRGQETQYF,TGTGCCACCAACAGGGGGCAAGAGACCCAGTACTTC,TRBJ2-5,TRBD1,TRBV2,few
CASSLEAGGPGTNTGELFF,TGTGCCAGCAGTTTAGAAGCGGGAGGGCCTGGGACGAACACCGGGGAGCTGTTTTTT,TRBJ2-2,TRBD2,TRBV12-3/TRBV12-4,few
CASSPSAYGYTF,TGTGCCAGCAGCCCATCGGCCTATGGCTACACCTTC,TRBJ1-2,-,TRBV12-3/TRBV12-4,-
CAISGASGSQETQYF,TGTGCCATCAGTGGGGCTAGCGGAAGTCAAGAGACCCAGTACTTC,TRBJ2-5,TRBD2,TRBV10-3,-
CASSPGVGGYGYTF,TGCGCCAGCAGCCCGGGGGTCGGGGGTTATGGCTACACCTTC,TRBJ1-2,-,TRBV5-1,many
CASSSGQVDDAGELFF,TGTGCCAGCAGTTCGGGACAGGTTGATGATGCCGGGGAGCTGTTTTTT,TRBJ2-2,TRBD1,TRBV12-3/TRBV12-4,many
CASSLVSGGGQFYGYTF,TGTGCCAGCAGCTTAGTTTCCGGAGGCGGTCAATTCTATGGCTACACCTTC,TRBJ1-2,-,TRBV7-8,many
CASSLWDRHYEQYF,TGTGCCAGCAGCTTGTGGGACAGACACTACGAGCAGTACTTC,TRBJ2-7,TRBD1,TRBV5-5,many
CASSLTDRGAGNTIYF,TGTGCCAGCAGCTTAACCGACAGGGGCGCCGGAAACACCATATATTTT,TRBJ1-3,TRBD1,TRBV11-2,-
CASTWDRGSLSSYNEQFF,TGTGCCAGCACCTGGGACAGGGGGTCCCTGAGCTCCTACAATGAGCAGTTCTTC,TRBJ2-1,TRBD1,TRBV6-2/TRBV6-3,many
CASMKRGDSEQYF,TGTGCCAGCATGAAGAGGGGGGATAGTGAGCAGTACTTC,TRBJ2-7,-,TRBV27,many
CSARVVASRFLGAYYNSPLHF,TGCAGTGCTAGAGTCGTTGCTAGCCGCTTCCTGGGGGCCTACTATAATTCACCCCTCCACTTT,TRBJ1-6,-,TRBV20-1,many
CASSLEGYGNTIYF,TGCGCCAGCAGCTTGGAAGGGTACGGAAACACCATATATTTT,TRBJ1-3,-,TRBV5-1,many
CSVGDRGRSPLHF,TGCAGCGTTGGGGACAGGGGGAGGTCACCCCTCCACTTT,TRBJ1-6,TRBD1,TRBV29-1,few
CASSVLPTSGGTNTGELFF,TGTGCCAGCAGCGTTTTACCGACTAGCGGGGGGACCAACACCGGGGAGCTGTTTTTT,TRBJ2-2,TRBD2,TRBV9,many
CASSVDSFGTQYF,TGTGCCAGCAGCGTAGACAGCTTCGGGACCCAGTACTTC,TRBJ2-5,-,TRBV9,many
CASSLDINNEQFF,TGTGCCAGCAGCTTAGATATTAACAATGAGCAGTTCTTC,TRBJ2-1,-,TRBV11-2,few
CSVAEGGFTDTQYF,TGCAGCGTCGCTGAGGGGGGCTTCACAGATACGCAGTATTTT,TRBJ2-3,-,TRBV29-1,few
CASSQDPGPNTEAFF,TGCGCCAGCAGCCAAGATCCAGGTCCTAACACTGAAGCTTTCTTT,TRBJ1-1,-,TRBV4-3,many
CASGPAPRTGNTGELFF,TGTGCCTCGGGCCCTGCGCCCCGGACCGGGAACACCGGGGAGCTGTTTTTT,TRBJ2-2,-,TRBV7-9,-
CASRRNTNQPQHF,TGTGCCAGCAGAAGGAACACCAATCAGCCCCAGCATTTT,TRBJ1-5,-,TRBV12-3/TRBV12-4,few
CASSPGLADNEQFF,TGCGCCAGCAGCCCGGGACTAGCGGACAATGAGCAGTTCTTC,TRBJ2-1,TRBD2,TRBV5-1,many